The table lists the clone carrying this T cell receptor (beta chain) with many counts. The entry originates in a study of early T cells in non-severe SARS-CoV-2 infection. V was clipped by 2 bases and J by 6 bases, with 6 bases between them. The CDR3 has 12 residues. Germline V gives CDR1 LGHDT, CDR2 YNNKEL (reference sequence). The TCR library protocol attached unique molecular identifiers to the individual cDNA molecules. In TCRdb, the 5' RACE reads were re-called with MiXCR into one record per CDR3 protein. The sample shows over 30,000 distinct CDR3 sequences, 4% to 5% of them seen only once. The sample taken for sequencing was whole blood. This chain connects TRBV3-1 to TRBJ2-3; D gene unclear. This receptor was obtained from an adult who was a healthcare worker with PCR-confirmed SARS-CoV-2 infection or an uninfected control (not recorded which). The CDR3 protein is CASSQRVDTQYF. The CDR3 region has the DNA TGTGCCAGCAGCCAAAGGGTGGATACGCAGTATTTT.